What follows describes a single T cell receptor beta chain. Antigen specificity is unknown. Trimming took 6 bases from V and 4 from J, leaving 12 bases between them. The CDR3 has 13 amino acids. Looked up from germline, CDR1 is MNHNY and CDR2 is SVGAGI (reference sequence). TCRdb's table, derived via immunoSEQ multiplex PCR, lists solely in-frame clones and lacks some. The sample lists about 120,000 clones, 85% to 95% seen once, with 1.7% in the top ten. This entry is derived from a study of T cell responses to AZD1222 COVID-19 vaccine. Study outcomes and limitations: Nearly half of unique spike-specific TCRs reportedly avoided B.1.351 and B.1.1.7 mutated regions. Spike-specific TCR repertoires showed rising breadth and depth after two AZD1222 doses.

The receptor was isolated from an adult in good health. The sample was peripheral blood, taken on day 0 of AZD1222 vaccination. The gene calls are TRBV6-6 and TRBJ1-1; tentative D call: TRBD1 (5 bases). The CDR3 is CASRKSGITEAFF. The CDR3 coding sequence is TGTGCCAGCAGAAAATCAGGGATCACTGAAGCTTTCTTT.